This T cell receptor beta chain derives from a study of blood T cells in healthy people across ages. Study-level results: Age brought a roughly linear fall in TCR beta diversity measured per million T cells.

The germline V gene encodes CDR1 SNHLY and CDR2 FYNNEI. The CDR3 is 14 amino acids. V gave up 8 bases and J gave up 0 bases; unmatched junction bases: 7. In the case of this clonotype: Its antigen remains unknown.

Then a second PCR, running roughly 6 to 11 cycles, was carried out with a sample-barcoded 5' primer and a J-beta primer mix. Every cDNA molecule carried a tag from a template-switch adaptor bearing 12 random nucleotides. Every individual sample yielded 2.5 million or more paired-end reads (each containing CDR3). TCRdb reanalysed the 5' RACE reads using MiXCR and keeps one entry per CDR3 protein. This sample has 950,000 to 1,200,000 distinct CDR3 sequences; around two fifths occur once, and the top ten carry less than 15%. The sample comprised blood. The TCR was taken from a man between 18 and 29 years old in good health. The V call is TRBV2, the J call TRBJ2-7; 7 nucleotides align to TRBD1. CDR3 DNA: TGTGCCAGCGGGGGCGGACAGGACTCCTACGAGCAGTACTTC. Amino acids: CASGGGQDSYEQYF.